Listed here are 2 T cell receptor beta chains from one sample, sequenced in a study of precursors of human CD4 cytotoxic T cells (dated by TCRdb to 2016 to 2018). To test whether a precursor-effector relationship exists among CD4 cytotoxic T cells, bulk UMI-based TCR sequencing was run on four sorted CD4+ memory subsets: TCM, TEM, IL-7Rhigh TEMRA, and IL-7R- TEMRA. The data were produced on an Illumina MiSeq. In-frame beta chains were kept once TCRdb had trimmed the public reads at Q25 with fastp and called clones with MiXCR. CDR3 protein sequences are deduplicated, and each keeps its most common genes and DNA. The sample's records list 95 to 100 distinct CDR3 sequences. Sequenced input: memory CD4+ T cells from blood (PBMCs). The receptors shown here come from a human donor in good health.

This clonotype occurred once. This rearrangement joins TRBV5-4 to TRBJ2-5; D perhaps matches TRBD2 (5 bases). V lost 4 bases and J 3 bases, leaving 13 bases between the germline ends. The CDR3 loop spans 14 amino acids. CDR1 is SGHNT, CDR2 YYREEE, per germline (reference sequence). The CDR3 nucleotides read TGTGCCAGCAGCACGGACGGAGGAAAAGAGACCCAGTACTTC. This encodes CASSTDGGKETQYF.

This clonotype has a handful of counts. The chain's CDR3 is CASSEGEGNIQYF. CDR3 DNA: TGCGCCAGCAGTGAGGGAGAAGGGAACATTCAGTACTTC. This chain uses TRBV10-2 with TRBJ2-4; D gene uncertain. Deletions cut 2 bases from V and 7 bases from J, with 9 bases between. Germline V CDR1 and CDR2: WSHSY, SAAADI. The CDR3 is made up of 13 amino acids.